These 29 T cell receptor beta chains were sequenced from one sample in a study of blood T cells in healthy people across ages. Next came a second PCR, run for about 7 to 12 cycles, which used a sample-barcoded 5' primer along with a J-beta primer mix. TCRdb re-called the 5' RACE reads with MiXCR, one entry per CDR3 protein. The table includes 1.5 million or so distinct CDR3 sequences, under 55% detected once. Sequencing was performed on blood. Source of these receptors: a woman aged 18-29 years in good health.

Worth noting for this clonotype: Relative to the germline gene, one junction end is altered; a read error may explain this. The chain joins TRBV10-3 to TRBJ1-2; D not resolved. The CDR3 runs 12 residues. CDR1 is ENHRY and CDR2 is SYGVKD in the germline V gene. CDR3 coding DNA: TGTTCCATCAGTGAGTCATCGGTAGGCTACACCTTC. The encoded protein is CSISESSVGYTF.

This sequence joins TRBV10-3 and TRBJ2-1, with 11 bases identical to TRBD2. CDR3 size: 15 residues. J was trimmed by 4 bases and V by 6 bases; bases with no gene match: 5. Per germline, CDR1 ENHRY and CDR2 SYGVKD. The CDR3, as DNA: TGTGCCATCAGCCTAGGGACTAGCGGATACAATGAGCAGTTCTTC. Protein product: CAISLGTSGYNEQFF.

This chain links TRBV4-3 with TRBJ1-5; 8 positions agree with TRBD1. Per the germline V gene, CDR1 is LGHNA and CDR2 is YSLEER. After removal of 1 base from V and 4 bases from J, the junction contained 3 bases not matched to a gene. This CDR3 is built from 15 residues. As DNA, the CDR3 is TGCGCCAGCAGCCAAGCTTGGACAGGGAATCAGCCCCAGCATTTT. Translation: CASSQAWTGNQPQHF.

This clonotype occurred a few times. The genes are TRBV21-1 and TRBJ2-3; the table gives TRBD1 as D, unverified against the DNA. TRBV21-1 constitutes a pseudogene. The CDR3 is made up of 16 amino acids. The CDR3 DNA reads TGTGCCAGCAGCAAACTGGAGACAGGGTCTTGGGATACGCAGTATTTT. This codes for CASSKLETGSWDTQYF.

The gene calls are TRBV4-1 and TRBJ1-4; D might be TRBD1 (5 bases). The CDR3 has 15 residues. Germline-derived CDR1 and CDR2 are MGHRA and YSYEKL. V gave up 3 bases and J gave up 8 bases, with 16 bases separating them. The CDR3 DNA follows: TGCGCCAGCAGCCACCCCGGGAGGGGCGAAGAAAAACTGTTTTTT. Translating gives CASSHPGRGEEKLFF.

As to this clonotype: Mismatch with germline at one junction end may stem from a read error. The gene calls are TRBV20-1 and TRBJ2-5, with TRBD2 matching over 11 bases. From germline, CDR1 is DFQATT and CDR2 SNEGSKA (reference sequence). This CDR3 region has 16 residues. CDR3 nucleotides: TGCAGTGCTGGAGATCCTCTAGCGGGGGGAAAAGAGACCCAGTACTTC. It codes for CSAGDPLAGGKETQYF.

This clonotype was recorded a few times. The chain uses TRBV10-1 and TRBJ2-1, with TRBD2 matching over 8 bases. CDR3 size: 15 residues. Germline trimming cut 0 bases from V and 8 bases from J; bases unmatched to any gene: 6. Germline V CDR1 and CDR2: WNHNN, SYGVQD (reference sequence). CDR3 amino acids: CASSESDSGAYEQFF. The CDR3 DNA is TGCGCCAGCAGTGAGTCGGATAGCGGGGCTTATGAGCAGTTCTTC.

The CDR3 coding sequence is TGTGCCAGCAGCCAAGGACTAGCCGGGCTCGAGCAGTACTTC. Encoded protein: CASSQGLAGLEQYF. The genes are TRBV7-2 and TRBJ2-4; TRBD2 matches 8 bases. The J call may be faulty, since TRBJ2-7 better matches the DNA end. The CDR3 is made up of 14 amino acids. Looked up from germline, CDR1 is SGHTA and CDR2 is FQGNSA.

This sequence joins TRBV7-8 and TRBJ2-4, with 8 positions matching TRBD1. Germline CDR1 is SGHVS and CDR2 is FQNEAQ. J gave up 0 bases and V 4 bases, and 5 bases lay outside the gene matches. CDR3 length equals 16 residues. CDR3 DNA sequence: TGTGCCAGCAGCTCCGAGGACAGGGTAGCCAAAAACATTCAGTACTTC. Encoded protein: CASSSEDRVAKNIQYF.

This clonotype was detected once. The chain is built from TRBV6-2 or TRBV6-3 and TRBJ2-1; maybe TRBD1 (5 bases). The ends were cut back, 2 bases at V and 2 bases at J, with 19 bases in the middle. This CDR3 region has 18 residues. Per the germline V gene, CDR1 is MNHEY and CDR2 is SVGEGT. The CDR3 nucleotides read TGTGCCAGCAGTTACCTGAAAACAGGTTCCCCACCCTACAATGAGCAGTTCTTC. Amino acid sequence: CASSYLKTGSPPYNEQFF.

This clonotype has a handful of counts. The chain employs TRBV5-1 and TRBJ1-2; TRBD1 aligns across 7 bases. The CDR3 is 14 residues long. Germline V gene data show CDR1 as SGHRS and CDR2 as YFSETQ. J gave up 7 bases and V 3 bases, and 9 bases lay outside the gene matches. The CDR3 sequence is CASSSFQGGFGYTF. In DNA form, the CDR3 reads TGCGCCAGCAGCTCATTTCAGGGGGGGTTTGGCTACACCTTC.

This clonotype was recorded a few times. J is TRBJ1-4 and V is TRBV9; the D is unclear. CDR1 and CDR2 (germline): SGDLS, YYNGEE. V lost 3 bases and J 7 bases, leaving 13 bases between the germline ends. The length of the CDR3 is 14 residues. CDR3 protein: CASSAVGGSEKLFF. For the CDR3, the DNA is TGTGCCAGCAGCGCCGTTGGAGGGAGTGAAAAACTGTTTTTT.

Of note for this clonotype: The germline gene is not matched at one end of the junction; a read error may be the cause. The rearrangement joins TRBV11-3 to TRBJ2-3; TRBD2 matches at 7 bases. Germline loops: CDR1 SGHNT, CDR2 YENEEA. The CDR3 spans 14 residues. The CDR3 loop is CASSSAGVTDAQYF. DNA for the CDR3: TGTGCCAGCAGCTCGGCGGGGGTAACAGATGCGCAGTATTTT.

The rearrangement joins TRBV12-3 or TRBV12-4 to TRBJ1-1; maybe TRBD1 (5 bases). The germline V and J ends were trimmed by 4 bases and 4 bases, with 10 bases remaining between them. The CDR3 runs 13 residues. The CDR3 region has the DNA TGTGCCAGCAGTTCCCAGGGCTTCACTGAAGCTTTCTTT. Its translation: CASSSQGFTEAFF.

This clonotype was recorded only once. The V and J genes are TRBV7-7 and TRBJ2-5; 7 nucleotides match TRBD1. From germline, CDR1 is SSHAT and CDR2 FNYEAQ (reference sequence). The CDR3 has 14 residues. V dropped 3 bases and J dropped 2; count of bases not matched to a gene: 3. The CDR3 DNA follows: TGTGCCAGCAGCTTGACAGGGAAGCAAGAGACCCAGTACTTC. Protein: CASSLTGKQETQYF.

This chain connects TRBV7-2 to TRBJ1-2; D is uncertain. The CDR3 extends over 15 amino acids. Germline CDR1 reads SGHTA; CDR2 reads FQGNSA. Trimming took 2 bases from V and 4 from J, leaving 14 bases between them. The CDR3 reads CASSLRAETTYGYTF. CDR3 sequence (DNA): TGTGCCAGCAGCTTACGGGCAGAGACTACCTATGGCTACACCTTC.

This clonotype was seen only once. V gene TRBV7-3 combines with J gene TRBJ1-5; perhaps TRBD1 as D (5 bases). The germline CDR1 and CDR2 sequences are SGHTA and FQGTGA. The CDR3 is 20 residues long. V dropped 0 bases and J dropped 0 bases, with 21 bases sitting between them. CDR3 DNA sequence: TGTGCCAGCAGCTTAACAGGGGCCGCCCGTCGATACTATAGCAATCAGCCCCAGCATTTT. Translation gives CASSLTGAARRYYSNQPQHF. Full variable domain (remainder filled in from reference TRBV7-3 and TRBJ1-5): GAGVSQTPSNKVTEKGKYVELRCDPISGHTALYWYRQSLGQGPEFLIYFQGTGAADDSGLPNDRFFAVRPEGSVSTLKIQRTERGDSAVYLCASSLTGAARRYYSNQPQHFGDGTRLSIL.

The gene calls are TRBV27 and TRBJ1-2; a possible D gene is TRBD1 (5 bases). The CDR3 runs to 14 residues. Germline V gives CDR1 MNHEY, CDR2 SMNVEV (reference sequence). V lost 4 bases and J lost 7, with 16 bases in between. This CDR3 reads CASSWRGVRGGYTF. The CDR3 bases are TGTGCCAGCAGTTGGAGGGGAGTTCGAGGTGGCTACACCTTC.

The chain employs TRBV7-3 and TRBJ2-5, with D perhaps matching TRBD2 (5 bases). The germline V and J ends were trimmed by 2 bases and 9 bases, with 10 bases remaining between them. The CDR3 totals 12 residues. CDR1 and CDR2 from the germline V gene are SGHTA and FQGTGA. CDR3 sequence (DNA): TGTGCCAGCAGCTTACCCAACGGGGCCCAGTACTTC. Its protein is CASSLPNGAQYF.

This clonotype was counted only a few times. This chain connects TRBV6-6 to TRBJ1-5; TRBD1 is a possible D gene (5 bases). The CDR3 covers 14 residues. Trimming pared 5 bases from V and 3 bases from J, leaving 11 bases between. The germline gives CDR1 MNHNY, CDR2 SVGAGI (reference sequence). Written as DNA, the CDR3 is TGTGCCAGCAGTGACTTGACAGACAATCAGCCCCAGCATTTT. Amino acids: CASSDLTDNQPQHF.

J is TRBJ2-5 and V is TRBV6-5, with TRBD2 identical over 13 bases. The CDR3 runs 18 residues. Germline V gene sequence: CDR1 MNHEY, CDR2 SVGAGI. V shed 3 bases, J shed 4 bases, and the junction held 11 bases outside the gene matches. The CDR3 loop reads CASSYLGLAGDTRETQYF. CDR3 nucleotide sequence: TGTGCCAGCAGTTATCTCGGACTAGCGGGGGATACGAGAGAGACCCAGTACTTC.

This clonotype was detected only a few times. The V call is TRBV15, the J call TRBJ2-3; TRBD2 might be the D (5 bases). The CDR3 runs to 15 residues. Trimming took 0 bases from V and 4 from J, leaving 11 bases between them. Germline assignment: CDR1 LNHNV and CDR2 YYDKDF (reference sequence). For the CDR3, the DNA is TGTGCCACCAGCAGAGATGGCCTAGCAGCAGATACGCAGTATTTT. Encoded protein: CATSRDGLAADTQYF.

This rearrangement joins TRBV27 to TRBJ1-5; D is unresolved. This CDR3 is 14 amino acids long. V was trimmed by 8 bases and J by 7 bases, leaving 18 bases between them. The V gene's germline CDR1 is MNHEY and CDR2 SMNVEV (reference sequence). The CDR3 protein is CASGPRGLVQPQHF. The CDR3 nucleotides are TGTGCCAGCGGCCCGAGAGGTCTAGTCCAGCCCCAGCATTTT.

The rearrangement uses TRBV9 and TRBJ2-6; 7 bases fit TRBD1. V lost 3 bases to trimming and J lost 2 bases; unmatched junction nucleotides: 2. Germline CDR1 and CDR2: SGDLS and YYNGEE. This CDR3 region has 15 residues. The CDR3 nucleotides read TGTGCCAGCAGCGCACAGGGGACTGGGGCCAACGTCCTGACTTTC. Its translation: CASSAQGTGANVLTF. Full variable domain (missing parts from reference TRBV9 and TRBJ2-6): DSGVTQTPKHLITATGQRVTLRCSPRSGDLSVYWYQQSLDQGLQFLIQYYNGEERAKGNILERFSAQQFPDLHSELNLSSLELGDSALYFCASSAQGTGANVLTFGAGSRLTVL.

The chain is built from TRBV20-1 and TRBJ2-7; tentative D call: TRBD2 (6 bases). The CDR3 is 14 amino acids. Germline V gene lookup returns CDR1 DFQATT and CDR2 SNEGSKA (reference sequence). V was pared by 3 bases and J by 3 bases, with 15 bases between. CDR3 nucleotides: TGCAGTGCTAGTGTGGCAGGGAGGAGCTACGAGCAGTACTTC. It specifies CSASVAGRSYEQYF.

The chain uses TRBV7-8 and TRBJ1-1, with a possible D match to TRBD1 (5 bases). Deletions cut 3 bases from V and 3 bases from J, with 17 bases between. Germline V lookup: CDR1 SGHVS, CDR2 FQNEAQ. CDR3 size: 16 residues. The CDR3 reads CASSFPPGALDTEAFF. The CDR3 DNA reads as TGTGCCAGCAGCTTCCCCCCCGGGGCCCTGGACACTGAAGCTTTCTTT.

CDR3 in DNA: TGCGCCAGCAGCTCGCTACAGGCGTCTTATGGCTACACCTTC. Translation gives CASSSLQASYGYTF. The genes are TRBV5-1 and TRBJ1-2; tentatively, D is TRBD1 (5 bases). This CDR3 region has 14 residues. Trimming pared 3 bases from V and 5 bases from J, leaving 14 bases between. The germline CDR1 and CDR2 sequences are SGHRS and YFSETQ.

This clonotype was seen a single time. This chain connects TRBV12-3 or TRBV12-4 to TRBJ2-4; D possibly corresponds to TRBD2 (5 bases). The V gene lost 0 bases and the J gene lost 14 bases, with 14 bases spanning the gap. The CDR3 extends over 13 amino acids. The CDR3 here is CASSLARAGVEYF. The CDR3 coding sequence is TGTGCCAGCAGTTTAGCTCGGGCGGGTGTGGAGTACTTC.

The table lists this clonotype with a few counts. DNA of the CDR3: TGTGCCAGCAGTTACTCGAATTCAGCCACCTCCTACGAGCAGTACTTC. Translation: CASSYSNSATSYEQYF. V is TRBV6-2 or TRBV6-3 and J is TRBJ2-7; D is unresolved. V was trimmed by 0 bases and J by 0 bases, leaving 12 bases between them. The CDR3 totals 16 residues. CDR1 is MNHEY and CDR2 is SVGEGT in the germline V gene.